What follows is one T cell receptor (beta chain) and its context. The target antigen is unknown. This specimen belongs to a study of CD4 T cells in relation to SARS-CoV-2 and coronaviruses. The unexposed donors gave CD4+ T cells in about 2010-2019, prior to COVID-19. Isolation of CD4+ T cells took place after around eleven days in culture. Some clones are missing from TCRdb's copy, which holds only in-frame ones; the method was immunoSEQ multiplex PCR. The table lists around 9,700 clones, around 80% of them singletons, with roughly 17% in the top ten. This CDR3 spans 14 amino acids. The germline gives CDR1 SGHRS, CDR2 YFSETQ. With 2 bases clipped from V and 10 bases from J, the junction kept 10 bases outside the gene matches.

This clonotype was sampled from a human donor in good health. V is TRBV5-1 and J is TRBJ1-2; 8 nucleotides agree with TRBD1. Sequencing was performed on CD4+ T cells from PBMCs, cultured in vitro. The CDR3 sequence: CASSFIQGASDYTF. CDR3 nucleotides: TGCGCCAGCAGCTTTATCCAGGGGGCGTCTGACTACACCTTC.